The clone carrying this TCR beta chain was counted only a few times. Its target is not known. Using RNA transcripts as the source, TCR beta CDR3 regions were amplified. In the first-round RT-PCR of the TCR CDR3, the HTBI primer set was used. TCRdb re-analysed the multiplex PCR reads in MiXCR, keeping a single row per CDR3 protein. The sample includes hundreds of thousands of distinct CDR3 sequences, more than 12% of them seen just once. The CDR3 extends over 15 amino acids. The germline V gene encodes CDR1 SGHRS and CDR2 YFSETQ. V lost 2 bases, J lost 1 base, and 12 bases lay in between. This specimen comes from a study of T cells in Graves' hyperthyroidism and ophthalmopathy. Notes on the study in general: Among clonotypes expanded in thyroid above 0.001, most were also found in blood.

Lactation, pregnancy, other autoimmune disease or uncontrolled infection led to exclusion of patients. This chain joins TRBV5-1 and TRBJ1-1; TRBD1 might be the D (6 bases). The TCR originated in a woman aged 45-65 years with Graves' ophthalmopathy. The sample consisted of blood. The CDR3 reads CASSFPGHSNTEAFF. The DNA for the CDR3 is TGCGCCAGCAGCTTCCCGGGACACTCGAACACTGAAGCTTTCTTT. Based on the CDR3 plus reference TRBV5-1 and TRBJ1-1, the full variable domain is KAGVTQTPRYLIKTRGQQVTLSCSPISGHRSVSWYQQTPGQGLQFLFEYFSETQRNKGNFPGRFSGRQFSNSRSEMNVSTLELGDSALYLCASSFPGHSNTEAFFGQGTRLTVV.